This T cell receptor (beta chain) was sequenced for a study of cytomegalovirus exposure and HLA in healthy donors. Study-level points and caveats: Later, TCR association rates were found to vary by HLA locus, highest for DRB1 and lowest for HLA-C.

Donors were nominally healthy when sampled, though unrecorded immune exposures were likely. PCR employed 60 Vbeta and 13 Jbeta primers. Sequenced by immunoSEQ multiplex PCR; TCRdb stores in-frame clones only, minus some. The sample holds more than 90,000 clones; around 85% are singletons and the top ten take less than 5%. A word on this clone: No antigen is known for it.

Germline V gene lookup returns CDR1 SGHTS and CDR2 YDEGEE. V lost 6 bases and J lost 6, with 10 bases in between. CDR3 length: 12 residues. Sequenced: PBMCs. This chain connects TRBV5-8 to TRBJ1-5; D unclear. This TCR derives from a man younger than 45 in good health and CMV-seronegative. CDR3 nucleotide sequence: TGTGCCAGCACCGAGATGTCTCAGCCCCAGCATTTT. It yields the protein CASTEMSQPQHF.